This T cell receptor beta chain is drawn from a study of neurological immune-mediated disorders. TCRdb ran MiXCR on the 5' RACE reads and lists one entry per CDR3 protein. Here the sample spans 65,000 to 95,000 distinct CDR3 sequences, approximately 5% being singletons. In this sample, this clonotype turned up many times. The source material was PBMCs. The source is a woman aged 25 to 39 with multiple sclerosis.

DNA for the CDR3: TGCGCCAGCAGCTTGGCTACAGGGAGCTACGAGCAGTACTTC. Translation: CASSLATGSYEQYF. The chain employs TRBV5-1 and TRBJ2-7, with a weak D call TRBD1 (6 bases). V gave up 0 bases and J gave up 3 bases, with 10 bases separating them. The CDR3 extends over 14 amino acids. The V gene's germline CDR1 is SGHRS and CDR2 YFSETQ.